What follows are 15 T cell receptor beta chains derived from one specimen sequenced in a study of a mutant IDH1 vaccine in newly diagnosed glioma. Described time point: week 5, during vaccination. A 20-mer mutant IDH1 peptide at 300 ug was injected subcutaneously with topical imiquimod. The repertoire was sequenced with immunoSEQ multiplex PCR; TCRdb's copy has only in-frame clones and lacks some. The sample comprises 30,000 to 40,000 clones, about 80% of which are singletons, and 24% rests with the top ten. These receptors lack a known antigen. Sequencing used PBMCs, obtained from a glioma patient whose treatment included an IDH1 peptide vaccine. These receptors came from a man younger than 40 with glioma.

This CDR3 is CASRDPLAGGPNEQYF. CDR3 in DNA: TGTGCCAGCAGGGATCCCCTAGCGGGAGGGCCCAACGAGCAGTACTTC. V usage is TRBV2 and J usage is TRBJ2-7; 12 positions agree with TRBD2. Looked up from germline, CDR1 is SNHLY and CDR2 is FYNNEI. The CDR3 length is 16 residues. V dropped 6 bases and J dropped 5; count of bases not matched to a gene: 11. Combining the CDR3 with reference TRBV2 and TRBJ2-7 gives the whole variable domain EPEVTQTPSHQVTQMGQEVILRCVPISNHLYFYWYRQILGQKVEFLVSFYNNEISEKSEIFDDQFSVERPDGSNFTLKIRSTKLEDSAMYFCASRDPLAGGPNEQYFGPGTRLTVT.

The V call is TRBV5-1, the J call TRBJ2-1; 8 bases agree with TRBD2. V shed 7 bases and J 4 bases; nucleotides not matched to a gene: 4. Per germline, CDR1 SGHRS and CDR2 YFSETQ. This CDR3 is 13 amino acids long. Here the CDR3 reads CASFSGDYNEQFF. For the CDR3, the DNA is TGCGCCAGCTTTAGCGGGGATTACAATGAGCAGTTCTTC. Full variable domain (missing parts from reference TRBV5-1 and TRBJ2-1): KAGVTQTPRYLIKTRGQQVTLSCSPISGHRSVSWYQQTPGQGLQFLFEYFSETQRNKGNFPGRFSGRQFSNSRSEMNVSTLELGDSALYLCASFSGDYNEQFFGPGTRLTVL.

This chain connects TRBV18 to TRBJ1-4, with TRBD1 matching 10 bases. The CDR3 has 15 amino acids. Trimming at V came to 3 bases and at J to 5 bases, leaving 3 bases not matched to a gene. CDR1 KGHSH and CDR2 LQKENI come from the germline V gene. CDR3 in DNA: TGTGCCAGCTCACCTCGGACAGGGGGAAATGAAAAACTGTTTTTT. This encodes CASSPRTGGNEKLFF.

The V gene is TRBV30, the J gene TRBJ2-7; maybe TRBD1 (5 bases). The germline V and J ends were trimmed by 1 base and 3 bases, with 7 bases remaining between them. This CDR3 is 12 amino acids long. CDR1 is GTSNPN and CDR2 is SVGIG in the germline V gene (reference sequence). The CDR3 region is CAWSGGDYEQYF. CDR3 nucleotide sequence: TGTGCCTGGAGTGGGGGCGACTACGAGCAGTACTTC.

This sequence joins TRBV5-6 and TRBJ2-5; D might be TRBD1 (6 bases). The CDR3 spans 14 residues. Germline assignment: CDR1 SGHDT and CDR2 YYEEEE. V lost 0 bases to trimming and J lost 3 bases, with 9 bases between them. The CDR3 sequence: CASSLGTVKETQYF. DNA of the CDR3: TGTGCCAGCAGCTTGGGGACAGTAAAAGAGACCCAGTACTTC.

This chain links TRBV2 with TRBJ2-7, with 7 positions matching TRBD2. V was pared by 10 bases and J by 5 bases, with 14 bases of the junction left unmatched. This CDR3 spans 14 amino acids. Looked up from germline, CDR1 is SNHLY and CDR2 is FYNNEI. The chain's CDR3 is CATSPGLGSNEQYF. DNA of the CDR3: TGTGCCACTTCGCCCGGACTAGGCTCAAACGAGCAGTACTTC.

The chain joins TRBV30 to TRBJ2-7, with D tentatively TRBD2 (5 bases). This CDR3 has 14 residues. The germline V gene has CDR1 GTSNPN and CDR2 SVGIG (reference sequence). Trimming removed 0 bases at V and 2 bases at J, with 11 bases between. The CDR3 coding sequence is TGTGCCTGGAGTGTACCGGGGAGAACCTACGAGCAGTACTTC. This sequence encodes CAWSVPGRTYEQYF.

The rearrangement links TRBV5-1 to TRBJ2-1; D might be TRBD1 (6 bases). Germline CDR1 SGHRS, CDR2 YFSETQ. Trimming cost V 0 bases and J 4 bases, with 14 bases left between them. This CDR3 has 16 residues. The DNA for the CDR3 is TGCGCCAGCAGCTTGGGTATCGGCAGGGGATACAATGAGCAGTTCTTC. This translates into CASSLGIGRGYNEQFF.

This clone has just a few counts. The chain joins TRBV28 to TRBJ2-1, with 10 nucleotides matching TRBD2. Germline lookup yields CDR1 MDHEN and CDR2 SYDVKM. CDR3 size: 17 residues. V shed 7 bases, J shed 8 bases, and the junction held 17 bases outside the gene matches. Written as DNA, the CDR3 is TGTGCCAGCAAAATATCAGGGCTAGCGGGAGACAGCGATGAGCAGTTCTTC. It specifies CASKISGLAGDSDEQFF.

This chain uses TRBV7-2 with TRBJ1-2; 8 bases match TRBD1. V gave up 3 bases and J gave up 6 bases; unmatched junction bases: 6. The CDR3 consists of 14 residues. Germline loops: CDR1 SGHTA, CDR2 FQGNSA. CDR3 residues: CASSLVTGGDGYTF. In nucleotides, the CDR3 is TGTGCCAGCAGCTTGGTCACAGGGGGGGATGGCTACACCTTC.

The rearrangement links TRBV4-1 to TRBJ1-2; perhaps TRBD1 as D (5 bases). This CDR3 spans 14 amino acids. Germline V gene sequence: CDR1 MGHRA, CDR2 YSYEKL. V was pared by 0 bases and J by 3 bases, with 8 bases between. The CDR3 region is CASSQEIGDYGYTF. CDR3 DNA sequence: TGCGCCAGCAGCCAAGAGATAGGGGACTATGGCTACACCTTC.

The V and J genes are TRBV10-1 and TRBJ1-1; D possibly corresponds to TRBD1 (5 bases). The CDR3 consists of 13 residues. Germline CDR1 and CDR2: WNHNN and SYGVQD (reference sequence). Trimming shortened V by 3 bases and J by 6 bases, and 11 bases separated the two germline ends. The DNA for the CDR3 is TGCGCCAGCAGTGAAGGCGTGGGGGCTGAAGCTTTCTTT. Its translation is CASSEGVGAEAFF.

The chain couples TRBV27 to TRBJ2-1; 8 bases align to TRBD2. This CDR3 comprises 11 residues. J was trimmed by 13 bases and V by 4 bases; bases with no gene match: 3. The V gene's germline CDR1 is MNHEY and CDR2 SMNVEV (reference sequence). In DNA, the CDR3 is TGTGCCAGCAGTTCCGGGACTAGACAGTTCTTC. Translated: CASSSGTRQFF.

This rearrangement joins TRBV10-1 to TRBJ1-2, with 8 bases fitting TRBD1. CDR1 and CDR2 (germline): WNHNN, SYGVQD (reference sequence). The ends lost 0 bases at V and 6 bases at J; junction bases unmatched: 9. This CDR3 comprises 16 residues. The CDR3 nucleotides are TGCGCCAGCAGTGAGTCGTTCCTGGACAGGGTGCATGGCTACACCTTC. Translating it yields CASSESFLDRVHGYTF.

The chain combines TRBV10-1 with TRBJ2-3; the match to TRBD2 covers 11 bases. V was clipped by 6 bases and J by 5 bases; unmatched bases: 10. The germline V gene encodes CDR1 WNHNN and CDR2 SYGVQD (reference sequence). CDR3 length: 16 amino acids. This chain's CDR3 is CASSQTSGILRDTQYF. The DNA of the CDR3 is TGCGCCAGCAGCCAGACTAGCGGGATCTTGAGAGATACGCAGTATTTT.